This T cell receptor (delta chain) emerged from a study of gammadelta T cells in human blood. TCRdb made new clone calls on the RT-PCR reads using CATT. The data contain more than 800 delta-chain clones, 52% of them seen just once; the ten biggest clones take up roughly a quarter. This clone is termed large. This CDR3 is also generated by other DNA sequences in the sample. CDR3 size: 17 residues. The V end was cut by 0 bases, the J end by 2 bases, with 10 bases between. CDR1 GEAIGNYY and CDR2 EKD come from the germline V gene. The clonotype was recovered from a newborn. The material sequenced was Vgamma9Vdelta2 gamma-delta T cells from cord blood. The rearrangement joins TRDV2 to TRDJ3, with D perhaps TRDD3 (6 bases). The CDR3 DNA is TGTGCCTGTGACACCGGAGGGGGACCCTGGGACACCCGACAGATGTTTTTC. Its protein product is CACDTGGGPWDTRQMFF.